A single T cell receptor beta chain is shown here with its context. The data were obtained in a study of CD8+CD57+ T cells in acquired aplastic anemia. Profiles of TCR beta VDJ and CDR3 were generated from a genomic DNA template. TCRdb itself ran the reads through MiXCR, one entry per CDR3 protein. Here the sample spans about 220,000 distinct CDR3 sequences, approximately 50% being singletons. Before being chosen for sequencing, patients had shown CD8+CD57+ cell expansion by flow cytometry. This receptor was obtained from a human donor with aplastic anemia. The sample consisted of sorted CD4+, CD8+, or CD8+CD57+ T cells (not recorded which) from PBMCs.

Written as DNA, the CDR3 is TGTGCCATCAGTGAGTCGGAGCTAGCGGGAGGGCTGGATGAGCAGTTCTTC. It encodes CAISESELAGGLDEQFF. J is TRBJ2-1 and V is TRBV10-3, with 12 bases fitting TRBD2. Germline V gene data show CDR1 as ENHRY and CDR2 as SYGVKD. CDR3 length: 17 residues. V lost 0 bases to trimming and J lost 8 bases; unmatched junction nucleotides: 8.